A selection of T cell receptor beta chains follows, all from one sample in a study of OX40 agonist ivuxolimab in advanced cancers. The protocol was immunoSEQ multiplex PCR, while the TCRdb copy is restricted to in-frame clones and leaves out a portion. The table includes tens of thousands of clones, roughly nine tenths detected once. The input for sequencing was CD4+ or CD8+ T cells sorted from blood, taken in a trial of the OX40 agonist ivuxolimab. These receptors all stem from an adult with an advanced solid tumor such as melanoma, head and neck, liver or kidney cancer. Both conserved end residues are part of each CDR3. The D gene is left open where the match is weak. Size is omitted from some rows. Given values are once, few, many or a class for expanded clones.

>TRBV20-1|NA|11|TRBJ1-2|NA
CSVRPGYGYTF
TGCAGTGTGAGGCCAGGGTATGGCTACACCTTC
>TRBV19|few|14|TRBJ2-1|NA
CASSIDHFYNEQFF
TGTGCCAGTAGTATAGATCACTTCTACAATGAGCAGTTCTTC
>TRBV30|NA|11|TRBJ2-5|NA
CAWGPGETQYF
TGTGCGTGGGGACCGGGAGAGACCCAGTACTTC
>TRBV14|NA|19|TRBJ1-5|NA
CASSQAARGINNSNQPQHF
TGTGCCAGCAGCCAAGCCGCACGGGGGATTAACAATAGCAATCAGCCCCAGCATTTT
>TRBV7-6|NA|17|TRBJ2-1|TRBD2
CASSKEVAGGHYNEQFF
TGTGCCAGCAGCAAAGAGGTAGCGGGAGGCCACTACAATGAGCAGTTCTTC
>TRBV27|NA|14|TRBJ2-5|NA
CASRDVQGRETQYF
TGTGCCAGCAGAGACGTACAGGGACGAGAGACCCAGTACTTC
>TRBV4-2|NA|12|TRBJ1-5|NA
CASSQDNQPQHF
TGTGCCAGCAGCCAAGATAATCAGCCCCAGCATTTT
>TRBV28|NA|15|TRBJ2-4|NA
CASSFAPLAKNIQYF
TGTGCCAGCAGTTTTGCCCCGTTAGCCAAAAACATTCAGTACTTC
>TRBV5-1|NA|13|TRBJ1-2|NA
CASRVAGDYGYTF
TGCGCCAGCAGGGTGGCGGGGGACTATGGCTACACCTTC
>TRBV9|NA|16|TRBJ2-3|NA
CASSVAIAVSTDTQYF
TGTGCCAGCAGCGTGGCAATAGCGGTCAGCACAGATACGCAGTATTTT
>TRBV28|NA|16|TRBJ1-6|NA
CASSWDFSSYNSPLHF
TGTGCCAGCAGTTGGGACTTCAGCTCCTATAATTCACCCCTCCACTTT
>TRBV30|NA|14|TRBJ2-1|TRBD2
CAWSSGGAGGPSFF
TGTGCCTGGAGTAGCGGCGGAGCGGGGGGGCCTTCGTTCTTC
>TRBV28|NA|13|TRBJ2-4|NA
CASSLLAENIQYF
TGTGCCAGCAGTTTACTCGCGGAAAACATTCAGTACTTC
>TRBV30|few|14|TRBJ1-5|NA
CAWSARGRYQPQHF
TGTGCCTGGAGTGCCCGCGGACGATATCAGCCCCAGCATTTT
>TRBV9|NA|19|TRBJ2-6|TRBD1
CASSVATGVPRSGANVLTF
TGTGCCAGCAGCGTAGCTACAGGGGTCCCGCGCTCTGGGGCCAACGTCCTGACTTTC
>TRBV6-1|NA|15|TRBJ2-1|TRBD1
CASSEEIGQVREQFF
TGTGCCAGCAGTGAAGAAATCGGACAGGTTCGAGAGCAGTTCTTC
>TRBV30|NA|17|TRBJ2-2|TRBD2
CAWSVWTSGEETGELFF
TGTGCCTGGAGTGTGTGGACTAGCGGGGAGGAGACCGGGGAGCTGTTTTTT
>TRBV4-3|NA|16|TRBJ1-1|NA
CASSQVYRGGNTEAFF
TGCGCCAGCAGCCAAGTGTACCGTGGAGGGAACACTGAAGCTTTCTTT
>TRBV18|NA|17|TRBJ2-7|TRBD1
CASSSLFRDSIYYEQYF
TGTGCCAGCTCCTCGCTCTTCCGGGACAGCATTTACTACGAGCAGTACTTC
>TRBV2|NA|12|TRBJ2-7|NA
CASSDVNYEQYF
TGTGCCAGCAGTGACGTGAACTACGAGCAGTACTTC
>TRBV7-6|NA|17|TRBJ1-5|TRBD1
CASSLGRTGGYNQPQHF
TGTGCCAGCAGCTTAGGACGGACAGGGGGTTACAATCAGCCCCAGCATTTT
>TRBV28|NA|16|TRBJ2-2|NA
CASTSDVEGNTGELFF
TGTGCCAGTACGTCTGACGTAGAGGGAAACACCGGGGAGCTGTTTTTT
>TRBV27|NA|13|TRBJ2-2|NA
CASSEVNTGELFF
TGTGCCAGCAGTGAAGTGAACACCGGGGAGCTGTTTTTT
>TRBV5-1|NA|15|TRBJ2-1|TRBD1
CASSSRQGVHNEQFF
TGCGCCAGCAGCTCCCGACAGGGAGTTCACAATGAGCAGTTCTTC
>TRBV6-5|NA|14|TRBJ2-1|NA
CASSPLGLSNEQFF
TGTGCCAGCAGCCCCCTGGGACTTTCAAATGAGCAGTTCTTC
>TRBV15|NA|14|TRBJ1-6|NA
CATSESGGFSPLHF
TGTGCCACCAGCGAATCCGGCGGATTTTCACCCCTCCACTTT
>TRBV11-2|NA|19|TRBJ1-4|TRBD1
CASSLDPYVGTATNEKLFF
TGTGCCAGCAGCTTAGACCCCTACGTGGGGACAGCAACTAATGAAAAACTGTTTTTT
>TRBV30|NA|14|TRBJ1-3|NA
CAWSVTDQGNTIYF
TGTGCCTGGAGTGTAACAGACCAGGGGAACACCATATATTTT
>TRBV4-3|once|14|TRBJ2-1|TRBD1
CASSLGQGVNEQFF
TGCGCCAGCAGCCTGGGACAGGGGGTCAATGAGCAGTTCTTC
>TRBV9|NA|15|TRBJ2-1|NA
CASSVVGSSYNEQFF
TGTGCCAGCAGCGTAGTTGGTAGCAGCTACAATGAGCAGTTCTTC
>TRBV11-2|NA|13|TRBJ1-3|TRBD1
CASSQTGVDTIYF
TGTGCCAGCAGTCAGACAGGGGTCGACACCATATATTTT
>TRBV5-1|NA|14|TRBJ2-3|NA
CASSFWGITDTQYF
TGCGCCAGCAGCTTCTGGGGGATCACAGATACGCAGTATTTT
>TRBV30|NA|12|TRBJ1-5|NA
CAWSAGGQPQHF
TGTGCCTGGAGTGCCGGGGGTCAGCCCCAGCATTTT
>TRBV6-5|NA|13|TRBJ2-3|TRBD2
CASSSGRYDTQYF
TGTGCCAGCAGCAGCGGGAGGTATGATACGCAGTATTTT
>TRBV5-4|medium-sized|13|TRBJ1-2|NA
CASSLGPSDGYTF
TGTGCCAGCAGCTTGGGGCCCTCAGATGGCTACACCTTC
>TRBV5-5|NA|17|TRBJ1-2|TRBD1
CASSTGDRAVHSYGYTF
TGTGCCAGCAGCACCGGGGACAGGGCGGTTCACAGCTATGGCTACACCTTC
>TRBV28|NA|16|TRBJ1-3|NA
CASSFHRVLRGNTIYF
TGTGCCAGCAGTTTCCACCGGGTCTTAAGAGGAAACACCATATATTTT
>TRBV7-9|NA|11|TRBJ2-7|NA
CASSLAGEQYF
TGTGCCAGCAGCTTAGCGGGCGAGCAGTACTTC
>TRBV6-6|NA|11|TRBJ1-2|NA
CASQTGYGYTF
TGTGCCAGCCAGACTGGCTATGGCTACACCTTC
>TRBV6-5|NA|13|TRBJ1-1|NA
CASSIQGDTEAFF
TGTGCCAGCAGTATACAGGGAGACACTGAAGCTTTCTTT
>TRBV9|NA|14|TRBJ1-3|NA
CASSVSGSGNTIYF
TGTGCCAGCAGCGTCAGCGGCTCTGGAAACACCATATATTTT
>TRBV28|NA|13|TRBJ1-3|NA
CASSLFPGNTIYF
TGTGCCAGCAGCCTCTTTCCTGGAAACACCATATATTTT
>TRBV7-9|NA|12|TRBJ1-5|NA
CASSLDHQPQHF
TGTGCCAGCAGCTTAGATCATCAGCCCCAGCATTTT
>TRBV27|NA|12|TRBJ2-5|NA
CASSLSGETQYF
TGTGCCAGCAGTTTATCGGGGGAGACCCAGTACTTC
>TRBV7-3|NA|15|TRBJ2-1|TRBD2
CASSSLAGEGGEQFF
TGTGCCAGCAGCTCGTTAGCGGGAGAAGGGGGTGAGCAGTTCTTC
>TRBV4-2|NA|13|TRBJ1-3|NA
CASSPRAGNTIYF
TGTGCCAGCAGTCCTCGGGCCGGAAACACCATATATTTT
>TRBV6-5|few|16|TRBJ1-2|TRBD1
CASSYSPGRGSNGYTF
TGTGCCAGCAGTTACTCCCCAGGCAGGGGGTCCAATGGCTACACCTTC